The sequence of this T cell receptor beta chain was determined in a study of blood T cell repertoires in COVID-19 (dated by TCRdb to about 2020). At the level of the whole study: Samples from collaborators originated in the United States, Italy and Spain and spanned both the acute and convalescent phases of COVID-19. The material from the prospective study consisted of cDNA or gDNA derived from T cells, B-cell-depleted T cells, or PBMCs. The dataset comprised deeply sampled blood TCRbeta repertoires from subjects exposed to, actively infected with, or recovered from COVID-19. The repertoires were released in a freely available public database intended as a resource for research on the immune response to SARS-CoV-2. The samples were drawn from the first 160 participants of the ongoing ImmuneRACE study and from 1,254 subjects provided by 6 global collaborators. The sample metadata nearly always contained a de-identified subject ID, COVID-19 status, age in years and sex. HLA class I and class II types, where available, came from metadata supplied by the sample provider rather than from assay-based typing.

As regards this clone: The antigen this receptor binds is unknown. The input lacks base qualities; no much larger clone sits a single base away.

V lost 0 bases and J lost 5 bases, and the count of bases not matched to a germline gene is 3. CDR1 and CDR2 (SGDLS, YYNGEE) derive from the germline V gene. CDR3 length: 15 amino acids, cysteine to phenylalanine. Solely the CDR3 DNA is kept, with 45 bases framed from the first base. The immunoSEQ Assay, a bias-controlled multiplex PCR, was used to amplify TCRbeta CDR3 regions from genomic DNA. As for the original processing: Within the assay, amplification of reference gene primers was used to estimate how many nucleated cells each sample contained. To quantify the absolute abundance of each unique TCRbeta CDR3 rearrangement, sequence reads were collapsed and filtered. For each sample, productive Simpson clonality was calculated by taking the square root of Simpson's diversity index across productive rearrangements. Not all clones reach the TCRdb copy of this immuneACCESS table, which keeps in-frame sequences only. Checked studies attribute under half of the gap to unresolved V genes and leave the rest unexplained. D and trimming come from the DNA, and the V and J calls and clone size come from that table. The sample data list some 100,000 clones, and about nine tenths of these were observed just once. About 1.5% of the sample lies in the top ten.

Overall study results and their limits: Clinical and demographic metadata were provided uncurated, with the amount varying by source and participant.

Collaborating institutions collected whole blood in K2EDTA tubes following their own protocols. For TCRbeta analysis, collaborators shipped samples in one of three forms: frozen whole blood, isolated PBMCs, or DNA extracted from either of those sample types. The sequencing sample was made of peripheral blood. The rearranged chain carries TRBV9 and TRBJ2-2; a stretch of 8 junction bases matches TRBD2. This sequence was found in a human donor with active COVID-19. The donor label of this sample is uncertain. The nucleotide sequence is TGTGCCAGCAGCGTAGAGGGCGGGGGGACCGGGGAGCTGTTTTTT. This sequence encodes CASSVEGGGTGELFF.